A selection of T cell receptor beta chains follows, all from one sample in a study of blood T cell repertoires in COVID-19. Here immunoSEQ multiplex PCR was the method, and the copy in TCRdb shows in-frame clones only, minus some. The data contain approximately 130,000 clones, more than 75% of them seen just once; the ten biggest clones take up 3% to 5%. The sequenced material came from peripheral blood. All receptors come from a man between 60 and 75 years old with acute or convalescent COVID-19. Both conserved end residues are part of each CDR3. D genes are given only for firm matches. Some rows mark clone size as missing; the rest say once, few, many or name a class of expanded clone.

j_gene: TRBJ2-7; d_gene: -; abundance: -; v_gene: TRBV7-9; CDR3nt: TGTGCCAGCAGCTTAGACGCGAACGAGCAGTACTTC; CDR3aa: CASSLDANEQYF
j_gene: TRBJ2-1; d_gene: -; abundance: -; v_gene: TRBV5-1; CDR3nt: TGCGCCAGCATCAAGGAGGAGGCCGGCTCCTACAATGAGCAGTTCTTC; CDR3aa: CASIKEEAGSYNEQFF
j_gene: TRBJ2-5; d_gene: TRBD2; abundance: -; v_gene: TRBV6-2/TRBV6-3; CDR3nt: TGTGCCAGCAGTTACTCAGGCGGGAGGTTAGGAGAGACCCAGTACTTC; CDR3aa: CASSYSGGRLGETQYF
j_gene: TRBJ2-1; d_gene: TRBD1; abundance: once; v_gene: TRBV11-1; CDR3nt: TGTGCCAGCAGCAAGGGGACAGGGGGCCTTGAGCAGTTCTTC; CDR3aa: CASSKGTGGLEQFF
j_gene: TRBJ1-1; d_gene: -; abundance: few; v_gene: TRBV19; CDR3nt: TGTGCCAGTAGTATAAAGGCACAGGCCACTGAAGCTTTCTTT; CDR3aa: CASSIKAQATEAFF
j_gene: TRBJ1-5; d_gene: -; abundance: -; v_gene: TRBV19; CDR3nt: TGTGCCAGTAGTACTACAGGGACCACGGAGTATCAGCCCCAGCATTTT; CDR3aa: CASSTTGTTEYQPQHF
j_gene: TRBJ1-4; d_gene: -; abundance: -; v_gene: TRBV2; CDR3nt: TGTGCCAGCAGGCAAGGAGGACAGTTTAATGAAAAACTGTTTTTT; CDR3aa: CASRQGGQFNEKLFF
j_gene: TRBJ2-7; d_gene: -; abundance: -; v_gene: TRBV2; CDR3nt: TGTGCCAGCAGTTTTACCTACGAGCAGTACTTC; CDR3aa: CASSFTYEQYF
j_gene: TRBJ1-5; d_gene: TRBD1; abundance: once; v_gene: TRBV27; CDR3nt: TGTGCCAGCAGTTTAACAGGGGGCCTGAATCAGCCCCAGCATTTT; CDR3aa: CASSLTGGLNQPQHF
j_gene: TRBJ2-2; d_gene: TRBD2; abundance: -; v_gene: TRBV5-1; CDR3nt: TGCGCCAGCAGCCCGGCGACTAGCGGGAGTGTAGGGGAGCTGTTTTTT; CDR3aa: CASSPATSGSVGELFF
j_gene: TRBJ1-5; d_gene: -; abundance: -; v_gene: TRBV5-5; CDR3nt: TGTGCCAGCAGCTTTGGGCCTGATCAGCCCCAGCATTTT; CDR3aa: CASSFGPDQPQHF
j_gene: TRBJ1-1; d_gene: -; abundance: -; v_gene: TRBV19; CDR3nt: TGTGCCAGTAGTCTCCAACAGGGACTAACTGAAGCTTTCTTT; CDR3aa: CASSLQQGLTEAFF
j_gene: TRBJ2-7; d_gene: TRBD2; abundance: -; v_gene: TRBV11-2; CDR3nt: TGTGCCAGCAGCTTAGGAGGACTAGCGGATTCCTACGAGCAGTACTTC; CDR3aa: CASSLGGLADSYEQYF
j_gene: TRBJ2-2; d_gene: -; abundance: -; v_gene: TRBV27; CDR3nt: TGTGCCAGCAGCTCGTGGGAACAGGGCATTAACACCGGGGAGCTGTTTTTT; CDR3aa: CASSSWEQGINTGELFF
j_gene: TRBJ1-5; d_gene: -; abundance: -; v_gene: TRBV19; CDR3nt: TGTGCCAGTAGTATAGCAGAGCGTCAGCCCCAGCATTTT; CDR3aa: CASSIAERQPQHF
j_gene: TRBJ1-5; d_gene: -; abundance: -; v_gene: TRBV28; CDR3nt: TGTGCCAGCAGTTTACCGGGGGGGGTGCGCAATCAGCCCCAGCATTTT; CDR3aa: CASSLPGGVRNQPQHF
j_gene: TRBJ2-2; d_gene: -; abundance: -; v_gene: TRBV7-9; CDR3nt: TGTGCCAGCAGCTTAGCTGGGGCCTTCACCGGGGAGCTGTTTTTT; CDR3aa: CASSLAGAFTGELFF
j_gene: TRBJ1-5; d_gene: TRBD1; abundance: -; v_gene: TRBV5-8; CDR3nt: TGTGCCAGCAGCTTGCTGACAGGGGGCAATCAGCCCCAGCATTTT; CDR3aa: CASSLLTGGNQPQHF
j_gene: TRBJ1-1; d_gene: TRBD1; abundance: -; v_gene: TRBV28; CDR3nt: TGTGCCAGCAGTCTGGGAGTATTGAAGGACAGGAAGAACACTGAAGCTTTCTTT; CDR3aa: CASSLGVLKDRKNTEAFF
j_gene: TRBJ2-7; d_gene: TRBD1; abundance: -; v_gene: TRBV19; CDR3nt: TGTGCCAGTAAGGGGGCAGGCTCCTACGAGCAGTACTTC; CDR3aa: CASKGAGSYEQYF
j_gene: TRBJ1-1; d_gene: -; abundance: -; v_gene: TRBV2; CDR3nt: TGTGCCAGCAGTGAGAACAGGGCAGAAGCTTTCTTT; CDR3aa: CASSENRAEAFF
j_gene: TRBJ1-1; d_gene: -; abundance: -; v_gene: TRBV14; CDR3nt: TGTGCCAGCAGCCGGAGCCGGGCCCCAGGGGCGGCTTTCTTT; CDR3aa: CASSRSRAPGAAFF
j_gene: TRBJ1-5; d_gene: -; abundance: few; v_gene: TRBV7-2; CDR3nt: TGTGCCAGCAGCTTAATCGGGGGGAATCAGCCCCAGCATTTT; CDR3aa: CASSLIGGNQPQHF
j_gene: TRBJ2-1; d_gene: TRBD2; abundance: -; v_gene: TRBV5-4; CDR3nt: TGTGCCAGCAGCCCTGGACTAGAACCCTCCTACAATGAGCAGTTCTTC; CDR3aa: CASSPGLEPSYNEQFF
j_gene: TRBJ2-4; d_gene: TRBD2; abundance: -; v_gene: TRBV4-3; CDR3nt: TGCGCCAGCAGCCTGGGACTAGCGGGAGCGAGGGACATTCAGTACTTC; CDR3aa: CASSLGLAGARDIQYF
j_gene: TRBJ2-7; d_gene: TRBD2; abundance: -; v_gene: TRBV28; CDR3nt: TGTGCCAGCAGTCTTCCCGGGGGGGGATACTACGAGCAGTACTTC; CDR3aa: CASSLPGGGYYEQYF
j_gene: TRBJ2-2; d_gene: TRBD2; abundance: -; v_gene: TRBV2; CDR3nt: TGTGCCAGCAATGGACTAGCGGACAACACCGGGGAGCTGTTTTTT; CDR3aa: CASNGLADNTGELFF
j_gene: TRBJ2-5; d_gene: TRBD2; abundance: -; v_gene: TRBV7-8; CDR3nt: TGTGCCAGCAGCCTCATGCCCGCGGGAGCGGTGGAGACCCAGTACTTC; CDR3aa: CASSLMPAGAVETQYF
j_gene: TRBJ1-1; d_gene: -; abundance: -; v_gene: TRBV12-3/TRBV12-4; CDR3nt: TGTGCCAGCACCCAAAGGGAGGGCACTGAAGCTTTCTTT; CDR3aa: CASTQREGTEAFF
j_gene: TRBJ1-5; d_gene: TRBD1; abundance: -; v_gene: TRBV19; CDR3nt: TGTGCCAGTAGCTGGGACAGGTTTAATCAGCCCCAGCATTTT; CDR3aa: CASSWDRFNQPQHF
j_gene: TRBJ2-5; d_gene: TRBD1; abundance: -; v_gene: TRBV7-7; CDR3nt: TGTGCTAGCAGCTCACTGACAGGGGGCGAGACCCAGTACTTC; CDR3aa: CASSSLTGGETQYF
j_gene: TRBJ1-4; d_gene: -; abundance: -; v_gene: TRBV3-1/TRBV3-2; CDR3nt: TGTGCCAGCAGCCAAGGAGTCGAGGAAAAACTGTTTTTT; CDR3aa: CASSQGVEEKLFF
j_gene: TRBJ2-7; d_gene: -; abundance: few; v_gene: TRBV30; CDR3nt: TGTGCCTGGAGTTTCTCCGGGACATACGAGCAGTACTTC; CDR3aa: CAWSFSGTYEQYF
j_gene: TRBJ1-5; d_gene: -; abundance: few; v_gene: TRBV30; CDR3nt: TGTGCCTGGAGTGTAGGGGTACATCAGCCCCAGCATTTT; CDR3aa: CAWSVGVHQPQHF
j_gene: TRBJ1-6; d_gene: -; abundance: -; v_gene: TRBV28; CDR3nt: TGTGCCAGCAGCCATGGGGGGGGCGATAATTCACCCCTCCACTTT; CDR3aa: CASSHGGGDNSPLHF
j_gene: TRBJ2-5; d_gene: TRBD2; abundance: -; v_gene: TRBV28; CDR3nt: TGTGCCAGCAGAACCGGGACTACTCAGAGGGAGACCCAGTACTTC; CDR3aa: CASRTGTTQRETQYF
j_gene: TRBJ2-7; d_gene: TRBD2; abundance: -; v_gene: TRBV4-3; CDR3nt: TGCGCCAGCAGCCAAGGCCCCCGGGGACTAGCGGGAGAGAACGAGCAGTACTTC; CDR3aa: CASSQGPRGLAGENEQYF
j_gene: TRBJ2-3; d_gene: -; abundance: -; v_gene: TRBV5-6; CDR3nt: TGTGCCAGCAGCTGGTCGACAGGAGATACGCAGTATTTC; CDR3aa: CASSWSTGDTQYF
j_gene: TRBJ2-1; d_gene: TRBD2; abundance: -; v_gene: TRBV28; CDR3nt: TGTGCCAGCAGCCGGGGAGTAGCGGGAGGATACAATGAGCAGTTCTTC; CDR3aa: CASSRGVAGGYNEQFF
j_gene: TRBJ2-7; d_gene: -; abundance: -; v_gene: TRBV11-3; CDR3nt: TGTGCCAGCAGCTTCAGGGGCTACGGGACCTACGAGCAGTACTTC; CDR3aa: CASSFRGYGTYEQYF
j_gene: TRBJ2-3; d_gene: -; abundance: -; v_gene: TRBV9; CDR3nt: TGTGCCAGCAGCGTAGGGACAGCTACAGATACGCAGTATTTT; CDR3aa: CASSVGTATDTQYF
j_gene: TRBJ1-3; d_gene: -; abundance: -; v_gene: TRBV7-6; CDR3nt: TGTGCCAGCAGCGTGGACAATCGATCTGGAAACACCATATATTTT; CDR3aa: CASSVDNRSGNTIYF
j_gene: TRBJ1-3; d_gene: TRBD1; abundance: -; v_gene: TRBV6-5; CDR3nt: TGTGCCAGCAGCCACCAGGGGGCTGGAAACACCATATATTTT; CDR3aa: CASSHQGAGNTIYF
j_gene: TRBJ2-2; d_gene: -; abundance: -; v_gene: TRBV7-9; CDR3nt: TGTGCCAGCAACCCACAGGGCCCCGGGGAGCTGTTTTTT; CDR3aa: CASNPQGPGELFF
j_gene: TRBJ1-5; d_gene: TRBD1; abundance: -; v_gene: TRBV29-1; CDR3nt: TGCAGCGTTGCTGCAGGGACAGACTCTAATCAGCCCCAGCATTTT; CDR3aa: CSVAAGTDSNQPQHF
j_gene: TRBJ2-6; d_gene: -; abundance: -; v_gene: TRBV5-4; CDR3nt: TGTGCCAGCAGCTTCGGGGTCTCTGGGGCCAACGTCCTGACTTTC; CDR3aa: CASSFGVSGANVLTF
j_gene: TRBJ1-5; d_gene: -; abundance: -; v_gene: TRBV28; CDR3nt: TGTGCCAGCAGTCCGTTAGGTGGAGGAAATCAGCCCCAGCATTTT; CDR3aa: CASSPLGGGNQPQHF
j_gene: TRBJ2-5; d_gene: -; abundance: -; v_gene: TRBV7-3; CDR3nt: TGTGCCAGCAGCTTTGGACTCGGGGAGACCCAGTACTTC; CDR3aa: CASSFGLGETQYF
j_gene: TRBJ2-6; d_gene: -; abundance: -; v_gene: TRBV27; CDR3nt: TGTGCCAGCAGTTTACACGTACCCGGGTCCAGCGTCCTGACTTTC; CDR3aa: CASSLHVPGSSVLTF
j_gene: TRBJ1-5; d_gene: TRBD1; abundance: -; v_gene: TRBV27; CDR3nt: TGTGCCAGCAGTTCCGGACAGGGAGGGAGGCAGCCCCAGCATTTT; CDR3aa: CASSSGQGGRQPQHF
j_gene: TRBJ2-2; d_gene: -; abundance: -; v_gene: TRBV2; CDR3nt: TGTGCCAGCAGTTCTCAGAATACCGGGGAGCTGTTTTTT; CDR3aa: CASSSQNTGELFF
j_gene: TRBJ2-1; d_gene: TRBD2; abundance: -; v_gene: TRBV7-8; CDR3nt: TGTGCCAGCAGCCCCGGGACTAGCGGGATCCATGAGCAGTTCTTC; CDR3aa: CASSPGTSGIHEQFF
j_gene: TRBJ2-7; d_gene: -; abundance: -; v_gene: TRBV18; CDR3nt: TGTGCCAGCTCACCATCCAGGGACGAGCAGTACTTC; CDR3aa: CASSPSRDEQYF